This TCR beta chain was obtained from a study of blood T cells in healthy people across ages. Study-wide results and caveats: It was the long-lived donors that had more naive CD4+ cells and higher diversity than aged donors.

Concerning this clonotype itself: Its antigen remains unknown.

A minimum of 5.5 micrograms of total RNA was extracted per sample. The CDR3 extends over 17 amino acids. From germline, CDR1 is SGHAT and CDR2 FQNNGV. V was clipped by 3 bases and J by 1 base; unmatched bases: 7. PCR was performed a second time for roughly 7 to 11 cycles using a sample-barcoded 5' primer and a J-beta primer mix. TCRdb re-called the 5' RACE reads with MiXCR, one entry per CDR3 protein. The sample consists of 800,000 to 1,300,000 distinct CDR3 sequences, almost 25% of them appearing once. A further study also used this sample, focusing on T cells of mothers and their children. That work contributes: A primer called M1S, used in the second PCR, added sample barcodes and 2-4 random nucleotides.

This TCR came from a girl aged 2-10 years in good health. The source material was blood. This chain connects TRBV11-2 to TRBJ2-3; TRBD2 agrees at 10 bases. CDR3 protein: CASSFLGLAGGTDTQYF. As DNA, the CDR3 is TGTGCCAGCAGCTTTCTGGGGCTAGCGGGAGGCACAGATACGCAGTATTTT.